This TCR beta chain stems from a study of blood T cell repertoires in COVID-19. The wider study: Italy, Spain and the United States were the sources of the convalescent and acute COVID-19 samples.

Libraries were prepared by immunoSEQ multiplex PCR; TCRdb keeps only in-frame clonotypes and omits some of them. The repertoire holds about 82,000 clones, with 78% as singletons. CDR3 length: 14 amino acids. The V and J ends lost 4 bases and 3 bases, in that order; junction bases with no gene match: 4. CDR1 and CDR2 (germline): SGDLS, YYNGEE. The chain combines TRBV9 with TRBJ2-7, with TRBD1 matching 10 bases. The source is a man aged 55 to 70 with COVID-19, enrolled during active disease. Sequenced input: peripheral blood. Written as DNA, the CDR3 is TGTGCCAGCAGCCCATGGACAGGGGGCTACGAGCAGTACTTC. This sequence encodes CASSPWTGGYEQYF. Filled out from reference TRBV9 and TRBJ2-7, the complete variable domain reads DSGVTQTPKHLITATGQRVTLRCSPRSGDLSVYWYQQSLDQGLQFLIQYYNGEERAKGNILERFSAQQFPDLHSELNLSSLELGDSALYFCASSPWTGGYEQYFGPGTRLTVT.